Sequencing of this T cell receptor beta chain was carried out in a study of blood T cell repertoires in COVID-19. Study in general: T cells, B-cell-depleted T cells, or PBMCs supplied cDNA or gDNA.

How the authors handled the data: Amplification from reference gene primers served as the basis for estimated nucleated cell counts. Repertoires were generated with immunoSEQ multiplex PCR, while TCRdb's copy carries only in-frame clones and drops some. The V and J calls and clone size were taken over from that table, and D and trimming were inferred from the DNA. Here the sample spans 190,000 or so clones, 80% to 90% being singletons. The CDR3 length is 14 residues. With V trimmed by 1 base and J by 7 bases, 4 bases remained unmatched. Germline loops: CDR1 LGHDT, CDR2 YNNKEL (reference sequence). Seattle patients were enrolled during active infection and followed longitudinally.

This chain connects TRBV3-1 (or the pseudogene TRBV3-2) to TRBJ1-2; 9 bases fit TRBD1. Input material: peripheral blood. The receptor was derived from a woman of 80 years or more with COVID-19, enrolled during active disease. The CDR3 DNA is TGTGCCAGCAGCCAAGGGACAGGGGCAAGTGGCTACACCTTC. Its protein product is CASSQGTGASGYTF.